A selection of T cell receptor beta chains follows, all from one sample in a study of cytomegalovirus exposure and HLA in healthy donors. The table came from immunoSEQ multiplex PCR; TCRdb's copy has only in-frame clones and leaves some out. The sample includes about 170,000 clones, 55% to 75% of them seen just once. The sequenced material came from PBMCs. The receptors come from a human donor in good health. Each CDR3 is given with its conserved first and last residue. D genes are given only for firm matches. Clone size is shown for a subset of rows, as once, few, many or a class of expanded clone.

>.|TRBV19|16|TRBD2|TRBJ2-1
CASRGSRDYSYNEQFF
TGTGCCAGTAGAGGTTCCCGGGACTACTCCTACAATGAGCAGTTCTTC
>.|TRBV9|16|.|TRBJ2-3
CASSPRGTASTDTQYF
TGTGCCAGCAGCCCCCGGGGGACAGCTAGCACAGATACGCAGTATTTT
>.|TRBV4-1|16|TRBD2|TRBJ2-7
CASSRGGGPSSYEQYF
TGCGCCAGCAGCCGGGGCGGGGGTCCGAGCTCCTACGAGCAGTACTTC
>.|TRBV7-2|17|TRBD1|TRBJ1-2
CASSLALTGGIDYGYTF
TGTGCCAGCAGCTTAGCACTAACAGGGGGCATTGACTATGGCTACACCTTC
>.|TRBV28|14|.|TRBJ1-2
CASSLGPANYGYTF
TGTGCCAGCAGTTTAGGTCCGGCTAACTATGGCTACACCTTC
>.|TRBV19|14|.|TRBJ2-7
CASSIGAPPNEQYF
TGTGCCAGTAGTATAGGGGCACCGCCTAACGAGCAGTACTTC
>.|TRBV7-9|16|TRBD1|TRBJ2-1
CSSRPNGRGRYNEQFF
TGTTCCAGCAGACCCAACGGCAGGGGGCGATACAATGAGCAGTTCTTC
>.|TRBV13|15|TRBD2|TRBJ2-7
CASSRAGDASYEQYF
TGTGCCAGCAGTCGTGCGGGAGACGCCTCCTACGAGCAGTACTTC
>.|TRBV6-6|15|TRBD2|TRBJ2-5
CASSRPGLAQETQYF
TGTGCCAGCAGTCGACCGGGACTAGCTCAAGAGACCCAGTACTTC
>medium-sized|TRBV27|12|.|TRBJ2-7
CASSGGGWEQYF
TGTGCCAGCAGCGGCGGTGGATGGGAGCAGTACTTC
>.|TRBV6-1|15|TRBD1|TRBJ1-2
CASSDYGTADYGYTF
TGTGCCAGCAGTGATTACGGGACAGCCGACTATGGCTACACCTTC
>few|TRBV25-1|15|.|TRBJ2-2
CASSDSLRSTGELFF
TGTGCCAGCAGTGACTCTCTACGGAGCACCGGGGAGCTGTTTTTT
>.|TRBV27|13|.|TRBJ1-2
CASIGVSSYGYTF
TGTGCCAGCATCGGGGTGTCCTCCTATGGCTACACCTTC
>.|TRBV4-1|16|.|TRBJ2-2
CASSQEPGGSTGELFF
TGCGCCAGCAGCCAAGAACCCGGCGGGTCCACCGGGGAGCTGTTTTTT
>.|TRBV4-1|13|TRBD1|TRBJ1-6
CASSQAGTGSLHF
TGCGCCAGCAGCCAAGCCGGGACAGGTTCCCTCCACTTT
>few|TRBV6-6|13|TRBD2|TRBJ2-7
CASSYGTRYEQYF
TGTGCCAGCAGTTATGGGACTAGGTACGAGCAGTACTTC
>few|TRBV29-1|13|.|TRBJ1-6
CSVQQELNSPLHF
TGCAGCGTTCAACAGGAGTTAAATTCACCCCTCCACTTT
>few|TRBV7-2|15|.|TRBJ1-5
CASSSQKGGNQPQHF
TGTGCCAGCAGTTCCCAGAAAGGAGGCAATCAGCCCCAGCATTTT
>few|TRBV15|15|TRBD1|TRBJ1-4
CATSRSGQGGEKLFF
TGTGCCACCAGCAGATCGGGACAGGGCGGTGAAAAACTGTTTTTT
>few|TRBV9|13|.|TRBJ2-2
CASSVGQVGELFF
TGTGCCAGCAGCGTAGGCCAGGTCGGGGAGCTGTTTTTT
>.|TRBV18|18|TRBD1|TRBJ1-1
CASSPSNIFGTAGTEAFF
TGTGCCAGCTCACCATCCAATATCTTCGGGACAGCCGGCACTGAAGCTTTCTTT
>.|TRBV10-3|14|TRBD1|TRBJ1-2
CASREGARNYGYTF
TGTGCCTCCCGTGAGGGGGCTCGAAACTATGGCTACACCTTC
>.|TRBV9|14|.|TRBJ2-7
CASSSRDNSYEQYF
TGTGCCAGCAGCTCCCGGGACAACTCCTACGAGCAGTACTTC